What follows are 32 T cell receptor beta chains derived from one specimen sequenced in a study of blood T cell repertoires in COVID-19. Only in-frame clones appear in the TCRdb table, and some are missing; sequencing was by immunoSEQ multiplex PCR. The table lists around 95,000 clones, about 90% of them singletons. What was sequenced was peripheral blood. The source of these receptors is a man in his thirties or forties in a cohort sampled during active COVID-19.

This chain connects TRBV6-5 to TRBJ2-7; possibly TRBD1 for D (7 bases). Germline CDR1 is MNHEY and CDR2 is SVGAGI. Trimming took 8 bases from V and 3 from J, leaving 20 bases between them. The CDR3 spans 15 residues. Here the CDR3 reads CASASIHRGLYEQYF. CDR3 nucleotide sequence: TGTGCCAGCGCGTCGATTCACAGGGGACTCTACGAGCAGTACTTC.

CDR3 sequence (DNA): TGTGCCAGCGACAGGGGCTCTGGAAACACCATATATTTT. Encoded protein: CASDRGSGNTIYF. The chain employs TRBV19 and TRBJ1-3, with 8 bases matching TRBD1. Trimming removed 9 bases from V and 0 bases from J; junction bases left unmatched: 1. The germline V gene encodes CDR1 LNHDA and CDR2 SQIVND (reference sequence). The CDR3 consists of 13 residues. The entire variable domain, with the rest obtained from reference TRBV19 and TRBJ1-3, is as follows: DGGITQSPKYLFRKEGQNVTLSCEQNLNHDAMYWYRQDPGQGLRLIYYSQIVNDFQKGDIAEGYSVSREKKESFPLTVTSAQKNPTAFYLCASDRGSGNTIYFGEGSWLTVV.

The chain carries TRBV9 and TRBJ1-5, with D unresolved. The CDR3 is made up of 13 amino acids. Trimming took 0 bases from V and 3 from J, leaving 4 bases between them. Germline V gene sequence: CDR1 SGDLS, CDR2 YYNGEE. The CDR3 DNA follows: TGTGCCAGCAGCGTAGGCTACAATCAGCCCCAGCATTTT. Translation: CASSVGYNQPQHF.

The V call is TRBV19, the J call TRBJ2-3; a possible D gene is TRBD2 (7 bases). Germline V gene lookup returns CDR1 LNHDA and CDR2 SQIVND (reference sequence). The ends were cut back, 1 base at V and 1 base at J, with 18 bases in the middle. This CDR3 is 18 amino acids long. The CDR3 coding sequence is TGTGCCAGTAGTATAGGGGTGTCGCGGGGGCATCGCACAGATACGCAGTATTTT. Protein product: CASSIGVSRGHRTDTQYF.

This clone was observed a few times. Within the sample, other DNA sequences also encode this same CDR3. The rearrangement uses TRBV6-6 and TRBJ2-1, with 9 nucleotides matching TRBD2. Germline lookup yields CDR1 MNHNY and CDR2 SVGAGI (reference sequence). The CDR3 consists of 19 residues. The V and J ends lost 7 bases and 2 bases, in that order; junction bases with no gene match: 18. DNA of the CDR3: TGTGCCAGCACCTACAGGGGTCATACGCGGGGGGGGCCCTACAATGAGCAGTTCTTC. Its protein is CASTYRGHTRGGPYNEQFF.

The V call is TRBV28, the J call TRBJ1-2; no reliable D call. The CDR3 spans 13 residues. The germline V gene encodes CDR1 MDHEN and CDR2 SYDVKM. V lost 5 bases to trimming and J lost 7 bases, with 14 bases between them. CDR3 residues: CASSPERFGGYTF. The DNA of the CDR3 is TGTGCCAGCAGTCCTGAGAGATTCGGTGGCTACACCTTC.

This chain links TRBV6-2 or TRBV6-3 with TRBJ2-4, with TRBD2 matching over 11 bases. The CDR3 sequence is 20 residues long. V dropped 0 bases and J dropped 1; count of bases not matched to a gene: 11. From germline, CDR1 is MNHEY and CDR2 SVGEGT. CDR3: CASSYSPLAGDRRAKNIQYF. In DNA, the CDR3 is TGTGCCAGCAGTTACTCCCCACTAGCGGGGGACCGGAGGGCCAAAAACATTCAGTACTTC.

The rearrangement joins TRBV5-4 to TRBJ2-2; D is ambiguous. Germline lookup yields CDR1 SGHNT and CDR2 YYREEE (reference sequence). The V gene lost 7 bases and the J gene lost 0 bases, with 4 bases spanning the gap. This CDR3 comprises 12 residues. The CDR3 reads CASGANTGELFF. As DNA, the CDR3 is TGTGCCAGCGGAGCGAACACCGGGGAGCTGTTTTTT. The full variable domain, in which reference TRBV5-4 and TRBJ2-2 provide the parts outside the CDR3, is ETGVTQSPTHLIKTRGQQVTLRCSSQSGHNTVSWYQQALGQGPQFIFQYYREEENGRGNFPPRFSGLQFPNYSSELNVNALELDDSALYLCASGANTGELFFGEGSRLTVL.

This rearrangement joins TRBV7-9 to TRBJ1-2, with D unclear. Trimming stripped 0 bases from V and 5 bases from J, with 16 bases between. CDR1 and CDR2 from the germline V gene are SEHNR and FQNEAQ (reference sequence). CDR3 length: 16 amino acids. CDR3 sequence reads: CASSLARGISFYGYTF. The CDR3 coding sequence is TGTGCCAGCAGCTTAGCTCGAGGGATTTCTTTTTATGGCTACACCTTC.

The gene calls are TRBV7-9 and TRBJ2-7; TRBD1 agrees at 9 bases. Germline V gives CDR1 SEHNR, CDR2 FQNEAQ (reference sequence). The CDR3 is 14 residues long. Unmatched junction bases numbered 4, after V lost 5 bases and J lost 2 bases. DNA for the CDR3: TGTGCCAGCAGCCGCCGGACAGGGGCCTACGAGCAGTACTTC. It translates to CASSRRTGAYEQYF.

The rearrangement joins TRBV6-6 to TRBJ2-2, with D perhaps TRBD2 (5 bases). Germline assignment: CDR1 MNHNY and CDR2 SVGAGI (reference sequence). This CDR3 comprises 16 residues. V gave up 0 bases and J gave up 0 bases, with 8 bases separating them. The chain's CDR3 is CASSYSGISNTGELFF. The CDR3 DNA follows: TGTGCCAGCAGTTACTCCGGGATCTCGAACACCGGGGAGCTGTTTTTT.

The CDR3 nucleotides read TGTGCCAGCAGGCCCGGGGCAGGGGTGGATGGCTACACCTTC. The encoded protein is CASRPGAGVDGYTF. The chain uses TRBV6-5 and TRBJ1-2; TRBD1 might be the D (6 bases). The CDR3 length is 14 residues. From germline, CDR1 is MNHEY and CDR2 SVGAGI. The V gene lost 6 bases and the J gene lost 6 bases, with 17 bases spanning the gap.

V is TRBV27 and J is TRBJ1-4, with TRBD1 matching over 12 bases. This CDR3 contains 17 residues. Germline V CDR1 and CDR2: MNHEY, SMNVEV (reference sequence). V was clipped by 6 bases and J by 5 bases; unmatched bases: 10. CDR3 protein: CASSPGQGALGNEKLFF. The CDR3 nucleotides are TGTGCCAGCAGCCCGGGACAGGGGGCTTTAGGGAATGAAAAACTGTTTTTT.

This sequence joins TRBV12-5 and TRBJ1-3; a possible D gene is TRBD1 (6 bases). This CDR3 is 15 amino acids long. Germline V lookup: CDR1 LGHNT, CDR2 FRNRAP. V was trimmed by 6 bases and J by 4 bases, leaving 16 bases between them. CDR3 amino acids: CASGPGGGQGNTIYF. The CDR3 DNA sequence: TGTGCTAGTGGCCCTGGGGGCGGACAAGGAAACACCATATATTTT.

The chain joins TRBV30 to TRBJ2-3; tentatively, D is TRBD2 (6 bases). The V gene's germline CDR1 is GTSNPN and CDR2 SVGIG (reference sequence). V lost 1 base and J lost 2, with 10 bases in between. The CDR3 consists of 14 residues. CDR3 sequence reads: CAWSGAGPTDTQYF. The DNA for the CDR3 is TGTGCCTGGAGTGGGGCGGGGCCCACAGATACGCAGTATTTT.

This clone was counted a single time. V gene TRBV3-1 (or the pseudogene TRBV3-2) combines with J gene TRBJ2-7, with D uncertain. Germline values: CDR1 LGHDT, CDR2 YNNKEL (reference sequence). The length of the CDR3 is 12 residues. The ends were cut back, 3 bases at V and 5 bases at J, with 8 bases in the middle. The chain's CDR3 is CASSHSKNEQYF. CDR3 bases: TGTGCCAGCAGCCACAGTAAGAACGAGCAGTACTTC.

V and J are TRBV21-1 and TRBJ1-4; the DNA was not compared with TRBD1, the D call given in the table. TRBV21-1 is recorded as a pseudogene. The CDR3 is 17 amino acids. This CDR3 is CASSKEQGWATNEKLFF. The CDR3 DNA follows: TGTGCCAGCAGCAAAGAACAGGGATGGGCAACTAATGAAAAACTGTTTTTT.

The chain carries TRBV29-1 and TRBJ1-1; TRBD1 agrees at 8 bases. CDR1 is SQVTM, CDR2 ANQGSEA, per germline. CDR3 length: 12 amino acids. Trimming cost V 6 bases and J 6 bases; bases outside gene matches: 6. The CDR3 DNA follows: TGCAGCGTCAGACAGGGGACGGCTGAAGCTTTCTTT. It translates to CSVRQGTAEAFF.

Only one count was recorded for this clone. This CDR3 is CASSLRLAGAYNEQFF. CDR3 nucleotide sequence: TGTGCCAGCAGCCTGCGACTAGCGGGGGCTTACAATGAGCAGTTCTTC. The chain uses TRBV13 and TRBJ2-1; 12 positions match TRBD2. Trimming cost V 5 bases and J 4 bases; bases outside gene matches: 6. Germline V gene data show CDR1 as PRHDT and CDR2 as FYEKMQ (reference sequence). This CDR3 has 16 residues.

The chain employs TRBV5-1 and TRBJ2-1, with no clear D. Germline V gene data show CDR1 as SGHRS and CDR2 as YFSETQ. The CDR3 length is 15 residues. The V gene lost 0 bases and the J gene lost 0 bases, with 7 bases spanning the gap. The CDR3 DNA is TGCGCCAGCAGCTTGGCCTGGAGCTCCTACAATGAGCAGTTCTTC. Translated, it gives CASSLAWSSYNEQFF. The variable domain in full, completed from reference TRBV5-1 and TRBJ2-1, reads KAGVTQTPRYLIKTRGQQVTLSCSPISGHRSVSWYQQTPGQGLQFLFEYFSETQRNKGNFPGRFSGRQFSNSRSEMNVSTLELGDSALYLCASSLAWSSYNEQFFGPGTRLTVL.

This chain uses TRBV6-1 with TRBJ1-2, with D possibly matching TRBD1 (5 bases). Trimming took off 3 bases at V and 2 bases at J, with 16 bases between the two ends. The CDR3 totals 16 residues. Germline lookup yields CDR1 MNHNS and CDR2 SASEGT. The CDR3 protein is CASSDRLGARNYGYTF. The CDR3 bases are TGTGCCAGCAGTGACCGCCTTGGGGCAAGGAACTATGGCTACACCTTC.

The gene calls are TRBV20-1 and TRBJ2-3, with D possibly matching TRBD1 (5 bases). This CDR3 has 13 residues. The germline V and J ends were trimmed by 3 bases and 3 bases, with 10 bases remaining between them. CDR1 and CDR2 (germline): DFQATT, SNEGSKA (reference sequence). The CDR3 sequence: CSASSPGTDTQYF. As DNA, the CDR3 is TGCAGTGCTAGTTCGCCAGGGACAGATACGCAGTATTTT.

The chain combines TRBV3-1 (or the pseudogene TRBV3-2) with TRBJ1-3; TRBD1 agrees at 9 bases. Germline CDR1 reads LGHDT; CDR2 reads YNNKEL (reference sequence). V shed 5 bases and J 2 bases; nucleotides not matched to a gene: 7. The CDR3 runs to 16 residues. In DNA, the CDR3 is TGTGCCAGCAGCGCCCGGGACAGGGTTGCTGGAAACACCATATATTTT. This encodes CASSARDRVAGNTIYF.

This clone was seen more than once but under ten times. The chain recombines TRBV6-5 with TRBJ2-7, with 7 nucleotides matching TRBD1. The germline gives CDR1 MNHEY, CDR2 SVGAGI. V gave up 4 bases and J gave up 1 base; unmatched junction bases: 7. This CDR3 contains 15 residues. This CDR3 reads CASSSTPDRSYEQYF. CDR3 bases: TGTGCCAGCAGTTCTACCCCGGACAGGTCCTACGAGCAGTACTTC.

The gene calls are TRBV5-8 and TRBJ2-2; 7 nucleotides line up with TRBD1. This CDR3 contains 14 residues. Germline V gene lookup returns CDR1 SGHTS and CDR2 YDEGEE. J gave up 5 bases and V 4 bases, and 5 bases lay outside the gene matches. CDR3 in DNA: TGTGCCAGCAGCCCGGGACAGCGAACCGGGGAGCTGTTTTTT. The encoded protein is CASSPGQRTGELFF.

The chain has TRBV18 and TRBJ1-5; D possibly corresponds to TRBD1 (5 bases). V dropped 4 bases and J dropped 3 bases, with 13 bases sitting between them. This CDR3 is 15 amino acids long. Germline CDR1 reads KGHSH; CDR2 reads LQKENI. The CDR3 bases are TGTGCCAGCTCACAAGGCGGGGACTCCAATCAGCCCCAGCATTTT. This translates into CASSQGGDSNQPQHF. Combining the CDR3 with reference TRBV18 and TRBJ1-5 gives the whole variable domain NAGVMQNPRHLVRRRGQEARLRCSPMKGHSHVYWYRQLPEEGLKFMVYLQKENIIDESGMPKERFSAEFPKEGPSILRIQQVVRGDSAAYFCASSQGGDSNQPQHFGDGTRLSIL.

J is TRBJ2-7 and V is TRBV5-4, with a tentative D call TRBD1 (5 bases). Per germline, CDR1 SGHNT and CDR2 YYREEE (reference sequence). V lost 2 bases to trimming and J lost 4 bases, with 7 bases between them. This CDR3 has 12 residues. CDR3 in amino acids: CASSFQGYEQYF. The DNA for the CDR3 is TGTGCCAGCAGCTTCCAGGGTTACGAGCAGTACTTC. The full variable domain, with the rest looked up from reference TRBV5-4 and TRBJ2-7, is ETGVTQSPTHLIKTRGQQVTLRCSSQSGHNTVSWYQQALGQGPQFIFQYYREEENGRGNFPPRFSGLQFPNYSSELNVNALELDDSALYLCASSFQGYEQYFGPGTRLTVT.

V is TRBV6-5 and J is TRBJ2-2, with 8 positions matching TRBD1. This CDR3 region has 13 residues. Losses at the gene ends were 4 bases for V and 6 bases for J; bases not matched to a gene: 1. Germline CDR1 is MNHEY and CDR2 is SVGAGI. CDR3 loop: CASSSRGPGELFF. The CDR3 DNA follows: TGTGCCAGCAGTTCCAGGGGGCCCGGGGAGCTGTTTTTT.

The genes are TRBV18 and TRBJ2-5; 9 nucleotides line up with TRBD1. The trim removed 6 bases at V and 5 bases at J, leaving 13 bases unmatched. Germline CDR1 and CDR2: KGHSH and LQKENI. This CDR3 has 16 residues. CDR3 bases: TGTGCCAGCTCCCAAGAGAGAGCCGGACAGGGGGAGACCCAGTACTTC. Protein product: CASSQERAGQGETQYF.

The chain joins TRBV10-1 to TRBJ2-3, with a tentative D call TRBD2 (7 bases). Trimming pared 6 bases from V and 6 bases from J, leaving 13 bases between. The germline gives CDR1 WNHNN, CDR2 SYGVQD (reference sequence). This CDR3 region has 13 residues. The CDR3 DNA is TGCGCCAGCAGGAGGGGGGGTATGGATACGCAGTATTTT. Protein product: CASRRGGMDTQYF.

A single count supports this clone. The gene calls are TRBV6-5 and TRBJ2-4; D uncertain. Per germline, CDR1 MNHEY and CDR2 SVGAGI. The CDR3 length is 12 residues. V lost 8 bases and J lost 0, with 5 bases in between. The CDR3 bases are TGTGCCAGCTCTTTAGCCAAAAACATTCAGTACTTC. Its translation: CASSLAKNIQYF.

The rearrangement joins TRBV6-5 to TRBJ1-3; 9 nucleotides align to TRBD1. The CDR3 runs to 15 residues. J gave up 3 bases and V 5 bases, and 5 bases lay outside the gene matches. Germline-derived CDR1 and CDR2 are MNHEY and SVGAGI. The CDR3 region is CASSPLDRGGNTIYF. CDR3 coding DNA: TGTGCCAGCAGTCCCCTGGACAGGGGTGGAAACACCATATATTTT.